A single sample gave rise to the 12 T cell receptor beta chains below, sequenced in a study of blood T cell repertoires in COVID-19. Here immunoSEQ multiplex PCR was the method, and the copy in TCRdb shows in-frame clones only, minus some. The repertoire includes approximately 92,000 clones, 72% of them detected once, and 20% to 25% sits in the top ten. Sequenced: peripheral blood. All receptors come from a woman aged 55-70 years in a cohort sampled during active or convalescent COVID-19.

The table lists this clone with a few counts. The CDR3 DNA follows: TGTGCCAGCAGTCTCTCGACGGGGACCCAGTACTTC. Its translation: CASSLSTGTQYF. The chain carries TRBV6-6 and TRBJ2-5; D remains ambiguous. CDR1 and CDR2 (germline): MNHNY, SVGAGI (reference sequence). V was trimmed by 5 bases and J by 7 bases, leaving 11 bases between them. The CDR3 has 12 amino acids.

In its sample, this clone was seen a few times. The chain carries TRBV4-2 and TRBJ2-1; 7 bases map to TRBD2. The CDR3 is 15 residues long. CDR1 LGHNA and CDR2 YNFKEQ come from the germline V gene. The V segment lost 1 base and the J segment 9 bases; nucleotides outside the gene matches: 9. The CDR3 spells CASSQAGDYLGEQFF. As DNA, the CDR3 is TGTGCCAGCAGCCAAGCTGGGGACTATTTGGGTGAGCAGTTCTTC.

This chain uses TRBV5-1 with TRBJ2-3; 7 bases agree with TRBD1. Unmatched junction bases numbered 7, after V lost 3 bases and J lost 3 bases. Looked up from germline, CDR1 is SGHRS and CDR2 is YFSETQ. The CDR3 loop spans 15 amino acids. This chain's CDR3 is CASSSGQFWTDTQYF. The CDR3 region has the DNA TGCGCCAGCAGCTCGGGACAGTTTTGGACAGATACGCAGTATTTT.

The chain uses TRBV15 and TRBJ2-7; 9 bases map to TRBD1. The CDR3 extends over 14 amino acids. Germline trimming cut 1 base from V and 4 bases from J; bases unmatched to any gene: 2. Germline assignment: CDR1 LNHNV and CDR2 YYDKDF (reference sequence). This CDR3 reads CATSRGQGDYEQYF. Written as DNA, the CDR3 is TGTGCCACCAGCAGAGGACAGGGGGATTACGAGCAGTACTTC.

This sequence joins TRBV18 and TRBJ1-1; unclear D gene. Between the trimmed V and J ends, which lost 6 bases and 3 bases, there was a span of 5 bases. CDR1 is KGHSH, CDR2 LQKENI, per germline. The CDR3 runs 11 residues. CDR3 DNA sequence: TGTGCCAGCTCCCTCGACACTGAAGCTTTCTTT. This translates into CASSLDTEAFF.

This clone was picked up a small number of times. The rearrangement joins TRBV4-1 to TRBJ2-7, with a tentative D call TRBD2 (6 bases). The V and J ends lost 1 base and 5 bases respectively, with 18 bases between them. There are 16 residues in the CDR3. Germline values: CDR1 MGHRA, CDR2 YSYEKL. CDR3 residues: CASSQAVGLTFHEQYF. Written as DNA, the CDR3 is TGCGCCAGCAGCCAAGCGGTGGGACTCACTTTCCACGAGCAGTACTTC.

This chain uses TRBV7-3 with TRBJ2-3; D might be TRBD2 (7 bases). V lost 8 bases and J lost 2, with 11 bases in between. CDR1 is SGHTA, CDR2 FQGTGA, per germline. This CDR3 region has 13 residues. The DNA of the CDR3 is TGTGCCAGCCGCGGGGGCAACACAGATACGCAGTATTTT. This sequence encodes CASRGGNTDTQYF.

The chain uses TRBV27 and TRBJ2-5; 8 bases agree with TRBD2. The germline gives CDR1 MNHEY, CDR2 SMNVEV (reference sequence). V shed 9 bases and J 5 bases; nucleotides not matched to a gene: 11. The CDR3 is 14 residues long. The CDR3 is CASRPRGGQETQYF. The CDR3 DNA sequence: TGTGCCAGTCGCCCCCGGGGGGGGCAGGAGACCCAGTACTTC.

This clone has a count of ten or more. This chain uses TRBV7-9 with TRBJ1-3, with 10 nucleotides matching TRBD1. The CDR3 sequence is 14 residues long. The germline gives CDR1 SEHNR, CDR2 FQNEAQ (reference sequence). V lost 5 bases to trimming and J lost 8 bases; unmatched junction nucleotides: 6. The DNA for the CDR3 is TGTGCCAGCAGCCAGGGACAGGGGCGGTACACCATATATTTT. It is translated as CASSQGQGRYTIYF.

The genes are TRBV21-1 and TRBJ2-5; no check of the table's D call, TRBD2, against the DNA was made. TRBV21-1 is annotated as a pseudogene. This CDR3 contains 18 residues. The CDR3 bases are TGTGCCAGCAGCAACCCCGGGACTAGCGGGGGGATCCAAGAGACCCAGTACTTC. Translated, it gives CASSNPGTSGGIQETQYF.

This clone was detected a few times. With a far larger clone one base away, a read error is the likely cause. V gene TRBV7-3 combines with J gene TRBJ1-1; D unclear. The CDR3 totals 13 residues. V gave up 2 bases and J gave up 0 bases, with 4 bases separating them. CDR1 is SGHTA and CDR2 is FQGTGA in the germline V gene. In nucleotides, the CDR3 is TGTGCCAGCAGCTTAGAGGTGAACACTGAAGCTTTCTTT. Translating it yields CASSLEVNTEAFF.

The CDR3 reads CASSVSGSGTGIWGSPLHF. DNA of the CDR3: TGTGCCAGCAGTGTAAGTGGATCCGGGACAGGGATTTGGGGTTCACCCCTCCACTTT. The chain links TRBV6-1 to TRBJ1-6; 9 bases are shared with TRBD1. Germline V lookup: CDR1 MNHNS, CDR2 SASEGT. This CDR3 has 19 amino acids. The V gene end was trimmed by 4 bases and the J gene end by 9 bases; junction bases not matched to a gene: 19.